The 10 T cell receptor beta chains listed next were all sequenced from one sample in a study of blood T cell repertoires in COVID-19 (dated by TCRdb to the early 2020s). Libraries were constructed by the immunoSEQ multiplex PCR assay. The table was pulled from immuneACCESS by TCRdb, which kept in-frame rearrangements only. Such tables lose some clones; where checked, under half of the loss comes from unresolved V genes, and the rest has no known cause. In this sample the table shows about 110,000 clones, roughly nine tenths of which occur a single time. The top ten hold around 4.8% of the sample. The sample was peripheral blood. Receptors were obtained from a human donor in a cohort sampled during active COVID-19.

CDR3 DNA: TGTGCCAGCAGCTCGATACAGGGGGCCTCCTACAATGAGCAGTTCTTC. Translating it yields CASSSIQGASYNEQFF. The chain recombines TRBV5-6 with TRBJ2-1; 9 bases line up with TRBD1. V lost 3 bases to trimming and J lost 0 bases; unmatched junction nucleotides: 4. The CDR3 sequence is 16 residues long. Germline CDR1 SGHDT, CDR2 YYEEEE. Complete variable domain (other parts from reference TRBV5-6 and TRBJ2-1): DAGVTQSPTHLIKTRGQQVTLRCSPKSGHDTVSWYQQALGQGPQFIFQYYEEEERQRGNFPDRFSGHQFPNYSSELNVNALLLGDSALYLCASSSIQGASYNEQFFGPGTRLTVL.

The rearrangement links TRBV10-2 to TRBJ2-2, with 9 bases that match TRBD2. The germline V gene has CDR1 WSHSY and CDR2 SAAADI. The CDR3 has 15 amino acids. V trimming: 4 bases; J trimming: 6 bases; junction bases outside the gene matches: 6. This chain's CDR3 is CASSGAGGLSGELFF. In nucleotides, the CDR3 is TGCGCCAGCAGTGGAGCGGGAGGTTTGTCCGGGGAGCTGTTTTTT.

This chain uses TRBV5-1 with TRBJ2-7, with unresolved D. Trimming left V 0 bases short and J 3 bases short, with 7 bases between. The length of the CDR3 is 13 residues. CDR1 SGHRS and CDR2 YFSETQ come from the germline V gene. The CDR3 region is CASSLEIDYEQYF. CDR3 DNA: TGCGCCAGCAGCTTGGAGATAGACTACGAGCAGTACTTC.

V is TRBV20-1 and J is TRBJ2-1; D is unclear. This CDR3 spans 11 amino acids. From germline, CDR1 is DFQATT and CDR2 SNEGSKA (reference sequence). Trimming took 3 bases from V and 6 from J, leaving 6 bases between them. In nucleotides, the CDR3 is TGCAGTGCTAGTAGTAGCAATGAGCAGTTCTTC. The encoded protein is CSASSSNEQFF.

The chain joins TRBV15 to TRBJ2-4; D might be TRBD2 (6 bases). V was pared by 1 base and J by 8 bases, with 12 bases between. Germline CDR1 and CDR2: LNHNV and YYDKDF (reference sequence). The CDR3 is made up of 14 amino acids. The CDR3 here is CATSRVQEGDIQYF. DNA of the CDR3: TGTGCCACCAGCAGAGTACAGGAGGGAGACATTCAGTACTTC. Using reference TRBV15 and TRBJ2-4 for the parts outside the CDR3, the full variable domain is DAMVIQNPRYQVTQFGKPVTLSCSQTLNHNVMYWYQQKSSQAPKLLFHYYDKDFNNEADTPDNFQSRRPNTSFCFLDIRSPGLGDTAMYLCATSRVQEGDIQYFGAGTRLSVL.

The rearrangement uses TRBV30 and TRBJ1-6; maybe TRBD1 (6 bases). The V and J ends lost 1 base and 6 bases respectively, with 10 bases between them. The CDR3 extends over 14 amino acids. Germline lookup yields CDR1 GTSNPN and CDR2 SVGIG (reference sequence). DNA of the CDR3: TGTGCCTGGAGTGAGCAGGGGTTTAATTCACCCCTCCACTTT. This gives the protein CAWSEQGFNSPLHF.

V gene TRBV28 combines with J gene TRBJ2-1, with D possibly TRBD1 on 5 matching bases. Trimming cost V 3 bases and J 4 bases, with 10 bases left between them. Germline CDR1 and CDR2: MDHEN and SYDVKM. This CDR3 is 14 amino acids long. The CDR3, as DNA: TGTGCCAGCAGTTTGGTCGCAGGGTACAATGAGCAGTTCTTC. Translated: CASSLVAGYNEQFF.

The chain is built from TRBV19 and TRBJ2-1, with TRBD1 identical over 7 bases. Germline assignment: CDR1 LNHDA and CDR2 SQIVND (reference sequence). This CDR3 has 16 amino acids. The V segment lost 5 bases and the J segment 2 bases; nucleotides outside the gene matches: 9. The CDR3 nucleotides are TGTGCCAGTAGTCCAATCGGGGACAGAGCCTACAATGAGCAGTTCTTC. It is translated as CASSPIGDRAYNEQFF.

The chain combines TRBV7-8 with TRBJ1-2, with 7 bases lining up with TRBD1. CDR3 size: 16 residues. J was trimmed by 4 bases and V by 1 base; bases with no gene match: 9. Germline loops: CDR1 SGHVS, CDR2 FQNEAQ. The CDR3, as DNA: TGTGCCAGCAGCTTAGAACCAGCCCGGACAGGCTATGGCTACACCTTC. It translates to CASSLEPARTGYGYTF. Full variable domain (rest looked up from reference TRBV7-8 and TRBJ1-2): GAGVSQSPRYKVAKRGQDVALRCDPISGHVSLFWYQQALGQGPEFLTYFQNEAQLDKSGLPSDRFFAERPEGSVSTLKIQRTQQEDSAVYLCASSLEPARTGYGYTFGSGTRLTVV.

The rearrangement joins TRBV7-3 to TRBJ2-3; 10 positions match TRBD2. V lost 4 bases to trimming and J lost 3 bases; unmatched junction nucleotides: 1. CDR1 SGHTA and CDR2 FQGTGA come from the germline V gene. The CDR3 is made up of 14 amino acids. The CDR3 loop reads CASSSAGGTDTQYF. The CDR3 coding sequence is TGTGCCAGCAGCTCAGCGGGAGGGACAGATACGCAGTATTTT.